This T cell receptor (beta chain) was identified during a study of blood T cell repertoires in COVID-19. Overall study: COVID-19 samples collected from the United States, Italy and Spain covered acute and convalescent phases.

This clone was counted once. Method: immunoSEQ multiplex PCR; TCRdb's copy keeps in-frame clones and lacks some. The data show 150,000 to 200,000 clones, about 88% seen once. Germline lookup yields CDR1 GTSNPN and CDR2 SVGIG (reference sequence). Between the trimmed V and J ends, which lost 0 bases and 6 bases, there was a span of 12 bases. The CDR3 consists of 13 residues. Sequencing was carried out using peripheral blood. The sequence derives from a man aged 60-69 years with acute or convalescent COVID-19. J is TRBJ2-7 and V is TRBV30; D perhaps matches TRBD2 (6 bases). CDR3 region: CAWSVGLASEQYV. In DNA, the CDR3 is TGTGCCTGGAGTGTAGGCCTAGCGAGCGAGCAGTACGTC.